This is a list of T cell receptor beta chains from one sample in a study of T cell responses to AZD1222 COVID-19 vaccine. Sequencing was performed with immunoSEQ multiplex PCR; in TCRdb, only in-frame clones are kept and a portion is missing. Of more than 130,000 clones in the sample, approximately 90% were seen once. Source: peripheral blood, taken on day 0 of AZD1222 vaccination. Receptors originate from an adult in good health. Each CDR3 is given with its conserved first and last residue. A D gene is named only where the DNA matches it firmly. Only part of the rows carry a size: once, few, many, or a class if the clone is expanded.

TRBJ1-2 | . | . | TRBV10-3 | TGTGCCATCTACCCGGGACTTTCTAGTTGGTCGAGTGGCTACACCTTC | CAIYPGLSSWSSGYTF
TRBJ1-2 | . | . | TRBV24-1 | TGTGCCACCAGTGATTTCGCCCATGGGAATGGCTACACCTTC | CATSDFAHGNGYTF
TRBJ2-7 | . | . | TRBV19 | TGTGCCAGTAGTATCCGGGACGAGCAGTACTTC | CASSIRDEQYF
TRBJ1-4 | few | TRBD1 | TRBV10-3 | TGTGCCATCAGTCAGGGGGATAGAGAAAAACTGTTTTTT | CAISQGDREKLFF
TRBJ2-1 | few | . | TRBV11-3 | TGTGCCAGCAGCTTAAGAGGGCTGGGGTCCTACAATGAGCAGTTCTTC | CASSLRGLGSYNEQFF
TRBJ2-1 | once | . | TRBV15 | TGTGCCACCAGCAGAGATCTGGGGTCGTTAGCCTCCGGTGAGCAGTTCTTC | CATSRDLGSLASGEQFF
TRBJ2-7 | . | TRBD2 | TRBV7-2 | TGTGCCAGCAGCTCTTCTAGCGGGAGTTCCCACGAGCAGTACTTC | CASSSSSGSSHEQYF
TRBJ1-1 | . | TRBD1 | TRBV5-1 | TGCGCCAGCTGCCGACTCCGCGCAGAAACAGGGGGAAGCTGGATGAACACTGAAGCTTTCTTT | CASCRLRAETGGSWMNTEAFF
TRBJ1-5 | . | . | TRBV19 | TGTGCCAGTAGGTTACAGGGTAGCAATCAGCCCCAGCATTTT | CASRLQGSNQPQHF
TRBJ2-7 | . | TRBD2 | TRBV7-6 | TGTGCCAGCAGCTTAGCTAGCGGGAATTCCTACGAGCAGTACTTC | CASSLASGNSYEQYF
TRBJ1-1 | . | . | TRBV7-6 | TGTGCCAGCAGCTTAGCGCAAGAGGGGTGGAATCCTGAAGCTTTCTTT | CASSLAQEGWNPEAFF
TRBJ1-2 | . | TRBD1 | TRBV18 | TGTGCCAGCTCACCCGGACAGGGTACTGGCTACACCTTC | CASSPGQGTGYTF
TRBJ1-1 | . | . | TRBV9 | TGTGCCAGCAGCGGGCCAGGGGAACAGAACACTGAAGCTTTCTTT | CASSGPGEQNTEAFF
TRBJ2-2 | . | . | TRBV5-6 | TGTGCCAGCACCGCAGGGGTGGGGTGGGGCACCGGGGAGCTGTTTTTT | CASTAGVGWGTGELFF
TRBJ2-2 | . | . | TRBV5-1 | TGCGCCAGCAGCCCAAGTAGCACCGGGGAGCTGTTTTTT | CASSPSSTGELFF
TRBJ2-1 | . | . | TRBV18 | TGTGCCAGCTCACCCGGGGGCGCTGAGCAGTTCTTC | CASSPGGAEQFF
TRBJ2-7 | few | TRBD2 | TRBV19 | TGTGCCAGTAGTTCTCCGGGACTAGCGGGGAACGAGCAGTACTTC | CASSSPGLAGNEQYF
TRBJ2-4 | . | . | TRBV12-3/TRBV12-4 | TGTGCCAGCAGACTTACAGGGACGGACATTCAGTACTTC | CASRLTGTDIQYF
TRBJ1-5 | . | . | TRBV7-9 | TGTGCCAGCAGCCCGGTGGGTCAGCCCCAGCATTTT | CASSPVGQPQHF
TRBJ2-1 | few | . | TRBV27 | TGTGCCAGCAGTCAAACAGGGTTTCTCTACAATGAGCAGTTCTTC | CASSQTGFLYNEQFF
TRBJ2-2 | . | . | TRBV5-6 | TGTGCCAGCAGCTTGGCCGGGACGGTAACTTACGGGGAGCTGTTTTTT | CASSLAGTVTYGELFF
TRBJ2-3 | . | . | TRBV4-1 | TGCGCCAGCAGCCCGGACCGGGCGAGCCCTAGCACAGATACGCAGTATTTT | CASSPDRASPSTDTQYF
TRBJ1-2 | . | . | TRBV6-4 | TGTGCCAGCAGTGACGCGCCGGGCGGCTATGGCTACACCTTC | CASSDAPGGYGYTF
TRBJ2-1 | . | . | TRBV5-1 | TGCGCCAGCAGCTTGGACCTCTACAATGAGCAGTTCTTC | CASSLDLYNEQFF
TRBJ1-6 | . | . | TRBV7-3 | TGTGCCAGCAGCTTCGCCAGAAATAATTCACCCCTCCACTTT | CASSFARNNSPLHF
TRBJ1-6 | . | . | TRBV6-1 | TGTGCCAGCAGTGACGGGACCGCCAATTCACCCCTCCACTTT | CASSDGTANSPLHF
TRBJ1-4 | . | TRBD1 | TRBV18 | TGTGCCAGCTCACCATCGGACAGGGCGAGGGAAAAACTGTTTTTT | CASSPSDRAREKLFF
TRBJ2-7 | . | . | TRBV27 | TGTGCCAGCAGTTTATCGTGGCAGGGGGGTTGGAGCTCCTACGAGCAGTACTTC | CASSLSWQGGWSSYEQYF
TRBJ1-1 | . | . | TRBV7-8 | TGTGCCAGCACCCACGAGAAAAGACTCATGAACACTGAAGCTTTCTTT | CASTHEKRLMNTEAFF
TRBJ1-5 | . | . | TRBV2 | TGTGCCAGCGGGGACAACCTGGGCAATCAGCCCCAGCATTTT | CASGDNLGNQPQHF
TRBJ1-4 | . | . | TRBV7-2 | TGTGCCAGCAGGAGGGCTTCCGGTGAAAAACTGTTTTTT | CASRRASGEKLFF
TRBJ1-2 | once | . | TRBV19 | TGTGCCAGTACCCCTCCCGGGGGGAACTATGGCTACACCTTC | CASTPPGGNYGYTF
TRBJ1-5 | few | . | TRBV4-1 | TGCGCCAGCAGCCAAGATTACGGGGGCAATCAGCCCCAGCATTTT | CASSQDYGGNQPQHF
TRBJ2-5 | . | . | TRBV19 | TGTGCCAGTAGTATAGTGGAGGGGCCTCATCCCCAGTACTTC | CASSIVEGPHPQYF
TRBJ2-7 | . | . | TRBV10-3 | TGTGCCATCAGTAGTGGGGCGGGATCCCCCCTCCTTTACGAGCAGTACTTC | CAISSGAGSPLLYEQYF
TRBJ2-1 | once | . | TRBV4-3 | TGCGCCAGCAGTCAGAGGGGGAATGAGCAGTTCTTC | CASSQRGNEQFF
TRBJ2-2 | . | TRBD1 | TRBV3-1/TRBV3-2 | TGTGCCAGCAGCACGTTCCAGGGACAGGGGATAGCCGGGGAGCTGTTTTTT | CASSTFQGQGIAGELFF
TRBJ2-7 | . | TRBD1 | TRBV3-1/TRBV3-2 | TGTGCCAGCAGCCAGGGACAGGGGGGGACCACAGCTCTATTACGCTACGAGCAGTACTTC | CASSQGQGGTTALLRYEQYF
TRBJ1-3 | . | . | TRBV30 | TGTGCCTGGAGTGTACGCGGAAACACCATATATTTT | CAWSVRGNTIYF
TRBJ2-1 | . | . | TRBV1 | TGCACCAGCAGCCAACCAGGGACTAGCGGGAGAGGTGGGTTCTTC | CTSSQPGTSGRGGFF
TRBJ2-7 | once | TRBD1 | TRBV4-1 | TGCGCCAGCAGCCACCCCGGACAGGGGGCGAATCGGTACGAGCAGTACTTC | CASSHPGQGANRYEQYF
TRBJ1-6 | . | TRBD1 | TRBV4-2 | TGTGCCAGCAGCCAGGCTTTAGAGGGGGCCGGGAATTCACCCCTCCACTTT | CASSQALEGAGNSPLHF
TRBJ1-6 | . | . | TRBV7-9 | TGTGCCAGCAGCTTTTTCTTCCGGACGGACAGATTCTATAATTCACCCCTCCACTTT | CASSFFFRTDRFYNSPLHF
TRBJ2-5 | . | TRBD2 | TRBV9 | TGTGCCAGCAGCGTAGCGTATGGGGGGGACCAAGAGACCCAGTACTTC | CASSVAYGGDQETQYF
TRBJ2-1 | . | . | TRBV24-1 | TGTGCCACCAGTGATTCGTCGGGGCCTGCCTACAATGAGCAGTTCTTC | CATSDSSGPAYNEQFF
TRBJ1-3 | once | . | TRBV5-1 | TGCGCCAGCAAACCGGGACCGAACTCTGGAAACACCATATATTTT | CASKPGPNSGNTIYF
TRBJ1-2 | . | TRBD1 | TRBV11-3 | TGTGCCAGCAGCTTAGATTGGAGTGGCAGGGGGCCGGGCGGCTACACCTTC | CASSLDWSGRGPGGYTF
TRBJ2-7 | . | TRBD2 | TRBV27 | TGTGCCAGCAGTTTATGGTTAGCGGGAGGAAGCGAGCAGTACTTC | CASSLWLAGGSEQYF
TRBJ1-6 | . | . | TRBV2 | TGTGCCAGCAGTGGGGGGACTAATTCACCCCTCCACTTT | CASSGGTNSPLHF